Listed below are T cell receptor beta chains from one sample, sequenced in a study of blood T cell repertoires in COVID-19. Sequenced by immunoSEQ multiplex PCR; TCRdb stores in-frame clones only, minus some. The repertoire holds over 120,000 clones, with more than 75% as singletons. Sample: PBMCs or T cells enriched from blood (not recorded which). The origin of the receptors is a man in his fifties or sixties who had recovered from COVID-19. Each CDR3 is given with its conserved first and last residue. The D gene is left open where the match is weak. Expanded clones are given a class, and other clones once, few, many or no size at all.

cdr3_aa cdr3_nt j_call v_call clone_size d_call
CASSPNPAGGSNEQFF TGTGCCAGCAGCCCCAACCCAGCGGGAGGAAGCAATGAGCAGTTCTTC TRBJ2-1 TRBV4-2 . TRBD2
CASSYTGGQEAFF TGTGCCAGCAGTTACACGGGGGGACAAGAAGCTTTCTTT TRBJ1-1 TRBV6-5 . .
CASSTGVASNEKLFF TGTGCCAGCAGTACAGGGGTTGCGTCTAATGAAAAACTGTTTTTT TRBJ1-4 TRBV7-7 . TRBD1
CASSRQGSDTGELFF TGTGCCAGCAGCCGACAGGGGTCGGACACCGGGGAGCTGTTTTTT TRBJ2-2 TRBV5-5 . TRBD1
CASSERTGGYGYTF TGTGCCAGCAGTGAGAGGACAGGGGGATATGGCTACACCTTC TRBJ1-2 TRBV6-1 . TRBD1
CASSRGTPNTEAFF TGCGCCAGCAGCCGGGGTACCCCGAACACTGAAGCTTTCTTT TRBJ1-1 TRBV5-1 . .
CASSEAGVNTEAFF TGTGCCAGCAGTGAAGCAGGAGTTAACACTGAAGCTTTCTTT TRBJ1-1 TRBV2 once .
CSARGGRWAFF TGCAGTGCTAGAGGGGGGCGCTGGGCTTTCTTT TRBJ1-1 TRBV20-1 . .
CAWSVLGGGQPQHF TGTGCCTGGAGTGTACTTGGGGGAGGTCAGCCCCAGCATTTT TRBJ1-5 TRBV30 . .
CASRGRDRGEGEQFF TGTGCCAGCAGAGGACGGGACAGGGGGGAGGGTGAGCAGTTCTTC TRBJ2-1 TRBV5-8 once TRBD1
CASRRDAANTEAFF TGTGCCAGCAGGCGGGACGCTGCGAACACTGAAGCTTTCTTT TRBJ1-1 TRBV6-5 . .
CASSRGGQGDQPQHF TGTGCCAGCAGCAGAGGGGGACAGGGGGATCAGCCCCAGCATTTT TRBJ1-5 TRBV6-5 . TRBD1
CASSRGDRGPSNTEAFF TGTGCCAGCAGCCGAGGGGACAGGGGTCCTTCGAACACTGAAGCTTTCTTT TRBJ1-1 TRBV28 . TRBD1
CASSLEQSNQPQHF TGTGCCAGCAGTTTAGAACAGTCCAATCAGCCCCAGCATTTT TRBJ1-5 TRBV28 . .
CASSLAGGDQPQHF TGTGCCAGCAGCTTAGCGGGGGGTGATCAGCCCCAGCATTTT TRBJ1-5 TRBV7-9 few .
CASSLSPGGYEQYF TGTGCCAGCAGTTTATCCCCAGGGGGCTACGAGCAGTACTTC TRBJ2-7 TRBV28 . TRBD1
CASSVGTSGSRYEQYF TGTGCCAGCAGCGTCGGGACTAGCGGGAGTCGGTACGAGCAGTACTTC TRBJ2-7 TRBV9 . TRBD2
CASSLGGGTGELFF TGTGCCAGCAGTTTGGGGGGAGGCACCGGGGAGCTGTTTTTT TRBJ2-2 TRBV27 . .
CAWSWTTGTEAFF TGTGCCTGGAGTTGGACGACAGGCACTGAAGCTTTCTTT TRBJ1-1 TRBV30 . .
CASSQEPGEQYF TGTGCCAGCAGCCAAGAACCAGGCGAGCAGTACTTC TRBJ2-7 TRBV3-1/TRBV3-2 . .
CASSPRSGSVNEQFF TGTGCCAGCAGCCCACGAAGCGGGAGCGTCAATGAGCAGTTCTTC TRBJ2-1 TRBV13 . TRBD2
CASSRQAYEQYF TGTGCCAGCAGCCGACAGGCGTACGAGCAGTACTTC TRBJ2-7 TRBV5-6 . .
CSVKLAGDLNTGELFF TGCAGCGTTAAACTAGCGGGCGACTTGAACACCGGGGAGCTGTTTTTT TRBJ2-2 TRBV29-1 . TRBD2
CAIGTSGTDTQYF TGTGCCATCGGGACATCCGGCACAGATACGCAGTATTTT TRBJ2-3 TRBV24-1 . .
CPYRLVNQPQHF TGCCCTTATAGACTGGTCAATCAGCCCCAGCATTTT TRBJ1-5 TRBV6-4 . .
CASSLRQGLDEQYF TGTGCCAGCAGCCTCAGACAGGGGCTCGACGAGCAGTACTTC TRBJ2-7 TRBV7-4 . TRBD1
CASSLVESPLHF TGTGCCAGCAGCCTAGTAGAATCACCCCTCCACTTT TRBJ1-6 TRBV3-1/TRBV3-2 few .
CAWSSPRGIEANYGYTF TGTGCCTGGAGCTCTCCCCGGGGGATCGAAGCTAACTATGGCTACACCTTC TRBJ1-2 TRBV30 once .
CASNIAGVAGELFF TGTGCCAGCAATATAGCGGGGGTGGCCGGGGAGCTGTTTTTT TRBJ2-2 TRBV27 . TRBD2
CASSFQVRGNQPQHF TGTGCCAGCAGTTTTCAAGTACGGGGCAATCAGCCCCAGCATTTT TRBJ1-5 TRBV28 . .
CASSPLTGVTNEKLFF TGTGCCAGCTCACCTCTTACCGGGGTGACTAATGAAAAACTGTTTTTT TRBJ1-4 TRBV18 . .
CASTIGGAKSSYNSPLHF TGTGCCAGTACCATTGGAGGGGCCAAGAGCTCCTATAATTCACCCCTCCACTTT TRBJ1-6 TRBV19 . .
CASSLTGGSGANVLTF TGTGCCAGTAGTTTGACAGGGGGCTCTGGGGCCAACGTCCTGACTTTC TRBJ2-6 TRBV19 . TRBD1
CASSPERLNYGYTF TGTGCCAGCTCCCCAGAGAGACTGAACTATGGCTACACCTTC TRBJ1-2 TRBV18 once .
CASSQVDSATNEKLFF TGTGCCAGCAGCCAAGTCGACAGCGCAACTAATGAAAAACTGTTTTTT TRBJ1-4 TRBV14 once .
CASSQSSTEAFF TGTGCCAGCAGCCAAAGTAGCACTGAAGCTTTCTTT TRBJ1-1 TRBV2 . .
CSASVEGNSPLHF TGCAGTGCCAGTGTGGAGGGTAATTCACCCCTCCACTTT TRBJ1-6 TRBV20-1 few .
CASSSPIGGETQYF TGTGCCAGCAGTTCTCCCATTGGGGGGGAGACCCAGTACTTC TRBJ2-5 TRBV28 few .
CASSTAGGNTGELFF TGTGCCAGCAGCACTGCCGGAGGGAACACCGGGGAGCTGTTTTTT TRBJ2-2 TRBV6-5 . .
CATQEGPLVSEQYF TGTGCCACTCAGGAAGGCCCCTTAGTATCCGAGCAGTACTTC TRBJ2-7 TRBV28 . .
CASSRDREETQYF TGTGCCAGCAGCCGGGACAGAGAAGAGACCCAGTACTTC TRBJ2-5 TRBV2 . TRBD1
CARARTRDYEQYF TGTGCCAGGGCGCGGACTAGGGACTACGAGCAGTACTTC TRBJ2-7 TRBV2 few TRBD2
CASKLAGGRHEQFF TGTGCCAGCAAACTAGCGGGGGGGAGGCATGAGCAGTTCTTC TRBJ2-1 TRBV6-5 . TRBD2
CASSQEALGGNYGYTF TGTGCCAGCAGCCAAGAGGCCCTTGGGGGGAACTATGGCTACACCTTC TRBJ1-2 TRBV3-1/TRBV3-2 . .
CASSPFGQGEQPQHF TGTGCCAGCTCACCATTCGGACAGGGGGAACAGCCCCAGCATTTT TRBJ1-5 TRBV18 few TRBD1
CASSDPRGQGIGKLFF TGTGCCAGCAGTGATCCAAGGGGACAGGGGATTGGAAAACTGTTTTTT TRBJ1-4 TRBV2 . TRBD1
CAWSVGQLPSGYTF TGTGCCTGGAGTGTGGGGCAGCTTCCCTCCGGCTACACCTTC TRBJ1-2 TRBV30 . .
CASVPQGYGYTF TGTGCCAGCGTTCCTCAGGGCTATGGCTACACCTTC TRBJ1-2 TRBV7-9 . .
CASTQNTEAFF TGTGCCAGCACACAGAACACTGAAGCTTTCTTT TRBJ1-1 TRBV2 . .